The 21 T cell receptor beta chains listed next were all sequenced from one sample in a study of blood T cell repertoires in COVID-19. Data came from immunoSEQ multiplex PCR; TCRdb stores just in-frame clones and leaves some out. The sample lists about 110,000 clones; roughly 90% were seen once. The material sequenced was peripheral blood. Receptors were obtained from a man aged 40-50 years with active or convalescent COVID-19.

This clone was recorded only once. J is TRBJ2-2 and V is TRBV6-2 or TRBV6-3, with D perhaps matching TRBD2 (6 bases). Looked up from germline, CDR1 is MNHEY and CDR2 is SVGEGT. Trimming cost V 4 bases and J 7 bases, with 7 bases left between them. This CDR3 spans 12 amino acids. CDR3 amino acids: CASSLRGGELFF. The CDR3 region has the DNA TGTGCCAGCAGTTTGCGGGGCGGGGAGCTGTTTTTT.

The V gene is TRBV6-2 or TRBV6-3, the J gene TRBJ1-1, with D tentatively TRBD1 (6 bases). The CDR3 length is 15 residues. The V and J ends lost 5 bases and 0 bases respectively, with 13 bases between them. Looked up from germline, CDR1 is MNHEY and CDR2 is SVGEGT. The CDR3 is CASSPGTRMNTEAFF. The CDR3 DNA reads as TGTGCCAGCAGTCCCGGGACACGTATGAACACTGAAGCTTTCTTT.

The V call is TRBV28, the J call TRBJ2-5, with 8 bases identical to TRBD2. CDR1 MDHEN and CDR2 SYDVKM come from the germline V gene. CDR3 length: 16 residues. The V and J ends lost 9 bases and 0 bases, in that order; junction bases with no gene match: 12. The CDR3 region has the DNA TGTGCCAGTCGACCGGGGGGGACGGAAAACCAAGAGACCCAGTACTTC. This encodes CASRPGGTENQETQYF.

The V call is TRBV5-4, the J call TRBJ1-2; D unresolved. Trimming stripped 0 bases from V and 5 bases from J, with 11 bases between. This CDR3 comprises 14 residues. Germline CDR1 reads SGHNT; CDR2 reads YYREEE (reference sequence). CDR3 sequence (DNA): TGTGCCAGCAGCTTGGCCGTGGAGAGTTATGGCTACACCTTC. It yields the protein CASSLAVESYGYTF.

The chain uses TRBV20-1 and TRBJ1-1, with TRBD1 matching 7 bases. In germline, CDR1 is DFQATT, CDR2 SNEGSKA (reference sequence). V trimming: 6 bases; J trimming: 10 bases; junction bases outside the gene matches: 8. The CDR3 consists of 11 residues. Written as DNA, the CDR3 is TGCAGTGCAGACAGGGTCTTGGTAGCTTTCTTT. Translated, it gives CSADRVLVAFF.

The chain has TRBV10-3 and TRBJ2-5; D might be TRBD2 (5 bases). The germline gives CDR1 ENHRY, CDR2 SYGVKD. V lost 8 bases and J 5 bases, leaving 12 bases between the germline ends. This CDR3 contains 12 residues. DNA for the CDR3: TGTGCCATCTCAGACCAGCGGGAGACCCAGTACTTC. Translated: CAISDQRETQYF.

The genes are TRBV28 and TRBJ1-5; 8 positions agree with TRBD1. The germline V gene encodes CDR1 MDHEN and CDR2 SYDVKM. This CDR3 is built from 14 residues. V shed 5 bases, J shed 5 bases, and the junction held 5 bases outside the gene matches. The CDR3, as DNA: TGTGCCAGCAGTCTATTACAGGGGGATCAGCCCCAGCATTTT. Translation gives CASSLLQGDQPQHF.

The chain carries TRBV15 and TRBJ1-2, with 7 bases that match TRBD1. The CDR3 is 14 residues long. Germline CDR1 is LNHNV and CDR2 is YYDKDF (reference sequence). Unmatched junction bases numbered 7, after V lost 3 bases and J lost 6 bases. The CDR3 reads CATSSVGDRDGYTF. The CDR3 nucleotides are TGTGCCACCAGCAGCGTAGGTGACAGGGATGGCTACACCTTC.

This rearrangement joins TRBV6-5 to TRBJ1-2, with D maybe TRBD1 (6 bases). From germline, CDR1 is MNHEY and CDR2 SVGAGI. The ends were cut back, 1 base at V and 6 bases at J, with 18 bases in the middle. This CDR3 spans 16 amino acids. CDR3 loop: CASSYLVTGSYNGYTF. DNA for the CDR3: TGTGCCAGCAGTTACTTAGTTACAGGGTCCTATAATGGCTACACCTTC.

This clone was counted a few times. J is TRBJ1-2 and V is TRBV10-1; 9 nucleotides align to TRBD1. In germline, CDR1 is WNHNN, CDR2 SYGVQD (reference sequence). This CDR3 has 15 amino acids. V lost 0 bases and J lost 13; bases outside the gene matches: 12. CDR3 nucleotides: TGCGCCAGCAGTGAGTCGAGGGACAGGGCCTCCAAATCCACCTTC. It is translated as CASSESRDRASKSTF.

This rearrangement joins TRBV27 to TRBJ2-7, with TRBD2 identical over 9 bases. The trim removed 2 bases at V and 1 base at J, leaving 6 bases unmatched. This CDR3 has 16 amino acids. Germline V gene data show CDR1 as MNHEY and CDR2 as SMNVEV (reference sequence). DNA for the CDR3: TGTGCCAGCAGTTTAGACGGCCTAGCGGGATCCTACGAGCAGTACTTC. It yields the protein CASSLDGLAGSYEQYF.

The chain employs TRBV10-3 and TRBJ1-2, with a possible D match to TRBD1 (6 bases). Germline-derived CDR1 and CDR2 are ENHRY and SYGVKD. The CDR3 extends over 14 amino acids. V was cut by 7 bases and J by 3 bases, with 15 bases left in between. CDR3 sequence: CAITYSAGDYGYTF. CDR3 nucleotide sequence: TGTGCCATCACTTACAGCGCAGGGGACTATGGCTACACCTTC.

V usage is TRBV6-5 and J usage is TRBJ2-7, with a weak D call TRBD1 (5 bases). V lost 3 bases and J 0 bases, leaving 12 bases between the germline ends. This CDR3 has 15 amino acids. Germline CDR1 MNHEY, CDR2 SVGAGI. CDR3 sequence (DNA): TGTGCCAGCAGTTATGGGGCAGGTAACTCCTACGAGCAGTACTTC. Protein sequence: CASSYGAGNSYEQYF.

This clone appeared once. The chain is built from TRBV18 and TRBJ2-3; 11 positions match TRBD1. The length of the CDR3 is 20 residues. From germline, CDR1 is KGHSH and CDR2 LQKENI. V gave up 4 bases and J gave up 3 bases; unmatched junction bases: 18. DNA for the CDR3: TGTGCCAGCTCACAGGACAGGGGGCGTATGGTAGCGGGAGAGACAGATACGCAGTATTTT. Translated, it gives CASSQDRGRMVAGETDTQYF.

This clone was detected only once. The J gene is TRBJ1-6, the V gene TRBV7-3; tentatively, D is TRBD1 (5 bases). CDR3 length equals 13 residues. With 5 bases removed from V and 9 bases from J, the gap between germline ends came to 11 bases. The V gene's germline CDR1 is SGHTA and CDR2 FQGTGA. The CDR3 region has the DNA TGTGCCAGCAGCCGCGGGGCTTTTTCACCCCTCCACTTT. This translates into CASSRGAFSPLHF.

The gene calls are TRBV5-4 and TRBJ1-4, with 9 bases identical to TRBD1. Germline CDR1 SGHNT, CDR2 YYREEE (reference sequence). The junction had 9 bases not matched to a gene; V was cut back by 3 bases and J by 6 bases. This CDR3 region has 16 residues. CDR3 sequence reads: CASSYPVGQGDEKLFF. CDR3 DNA sequence: TGTGCCAGCAGCTACCCCGTGGGACAGGGAGATGAAAAACTGTTTTTT.

The rearrangement uses TRBV28 and TRBJ1-6; the D is unclear. Trimming stripped 4 bases from V and 6 bases from J, with 4 bases between. Germline lookup yields CDR1 MDHEN and CDR2 SYDVKM. The CDR3 runs to 12 residues. The CDR3 reads CASSSRNSPLHF. The CDR3 DNA reads TGTGCCAGCAGTTCCCGTAATTCACCCCTCCACTTT.

This chain links TRBV19 with TRBJ1-1; tentatively, D is TRBD1 (5 bases). The V and J ends lost 3 bases and 0 bases respectively, with 17 bases between them. CDR1 LNHDA and CDR2 SQIVND come from the germline V gene (reference sequence). The CDR3 contains 17 residues. In DNA, the CDR3 is TGTGCCAGTAGTATGCGGCAGGGAGGCAAGATGAACACTGAAGCTTTCTTT. Amino acids: CASSMRQGGKMNTEAFF.

The chain joins TRBV19 to TRBJ1-3; possibly TRBD1 for D (5 bases). Trimming took 7 bases from V and 1 from J, leaving 14 bases between them. The CDR3 extends over 15 amino acids. Germline CDR1 and CDR2: LNHDA and SQIVND (reference sequence). The CDR3 coding sequence is TGTGCCAGTAAGGACATCGCTGCATCTGGAAACACCATATATTTT. Its protein product is CASKDIAASGNTIYF.

The chain employs TRBV30 and TRBJ2-2; TRBD2 agrees at 8 bases. From germline, CDR1 is GTSNPN and CDR2 SVGIG (reference sequence). Trimming cost V 0 bases and J 6 bases; bases outside gene matches: 6. The CDR3 is made up of 15 amino acids. The CDR3 DNA reads TGTGCCTGGAGTGTGCCAGCGGGAGATGCCGGGGAGCTGTTTTTT. Encoded protein: CAWSVPAGDAGELFF.

This sequence joins TRBV28 and TRBJ2-7; 8 bases line up with TRBD1. Trimming removed 3 bases from V and 4 bases from J; junction bases left unmatched: 8. The CDR3 consists of 15 residues. Germline CDR1 and CDR2: MDHEN and SYDVKM. The CDR3 loop is CASSFDRTGRYEQYF. The CDR3 coding sequence is TGTGCCAGCAGTTTCGATAGGACAGGGAGATACGAGCAGTACTTC. Full variable domain (missing parts from reference TRBV28 and TRBJ2-7): DVKVTQSSRYLVKRTGEKVFLECVQDMDHENMFWYRQDPGLGLRLIYFSYDVKMKEKGDIPEGYSVSREKKERFSLILESASTNQTSMYLCASSFDRTGRYEQYFGPGTRLTVT.